These 3 T cell receptor beta chains originate from one sample sequenced in a study of shared clonotypes between healthy human individuals. Only in-frame clones appear in the TCRdb table, and some are missing; sequencing was by immunoSEQ multiplex PCR. The top ten clones hold 0.4% to 0.55% of a sample with over 1.5 million clones, approximately 98% of them seen once. The specimen was naive CD4+ T cells sorted from blood. Subset defined: CD45RA+ positively selected. The source of these receptors is a man younger than 45 in good health.

The V call is TRBV5-1, the J call TRBJ2-3; 16 bases match TRBD2. The CDR3 is 18 amino acids. From germline, CDR1 is SGHRS and CDR2 YFSETQ. Trimming took 3 bases from V and 1 from J; bases not matched to a gene: 5. CDR3 in amino acids: CASSSGLAGGPGTDTQYF. CDR3 bases: TGCGCCAGCAGCTCGGGACTAGCGGGAGGGCCAGGCACAGATACGCAGTATTTT.

The chain carries TRBV28 and TRBJ1-1; TRBD1 is a possible D gene (5 bases). CDR1 is MDHEN, CDR2 SYDVKM, per germline. The V end was cut by 3 bases, the J end by 6 bases, with 8 bases between. CDR3 size: 12 residues. DNA of the CDR3: TGTGCCAGCAGTTTGGGGGTTCCTGAAGCTTTCTTT. Its protein product is CASSLGVPEAFF.

The chain employs TRBV10-3 and TRBJ2-5; possible D gene TRBD2, 6 bases. Trimming stripped 3 bases from V and 5 bases from J, with 13 bases between. This CDR3 spans 14 amino acids. Germline lookup yields CDR1 ENHRY and CDR2 SYGVKD. CDR3 sequence: CAISDTTREETQYF. Written as DNA, the CDR3 is TGTGCCATCAGTGACACTACACGGGAGGAGACCCAGTACTTC.